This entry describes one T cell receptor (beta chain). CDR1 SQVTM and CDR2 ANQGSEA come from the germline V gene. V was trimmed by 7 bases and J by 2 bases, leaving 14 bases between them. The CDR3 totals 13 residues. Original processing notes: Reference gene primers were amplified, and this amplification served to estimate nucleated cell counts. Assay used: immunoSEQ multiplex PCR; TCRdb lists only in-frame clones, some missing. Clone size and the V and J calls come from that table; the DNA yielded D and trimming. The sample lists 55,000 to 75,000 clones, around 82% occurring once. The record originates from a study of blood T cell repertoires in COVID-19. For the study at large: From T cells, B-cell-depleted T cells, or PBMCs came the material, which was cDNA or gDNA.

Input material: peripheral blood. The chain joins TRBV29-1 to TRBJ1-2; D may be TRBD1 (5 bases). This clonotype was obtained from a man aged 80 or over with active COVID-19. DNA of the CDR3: TGCAGCGCCTTAGACAGTATGAACTATGGCTACACCTTC. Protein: CSALDSMNYGYTF. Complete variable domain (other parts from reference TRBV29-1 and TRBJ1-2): SAVISQKPSRDICQRGTSLTIQCQVDSQVTMMFWYRQQPGQSLTLIATANQGSEATYESGFVIDKFPISRPNLTFSTLTVSNMSPEDSSIYLCSALDSMNYGYTFGSGTRLTVV.